This entry lists 3 T cell receptor beta chains sequenced from one sample in a study of molecular identifiers for immune sequencing clone quantification. TCRdb ran MiXCR on the PCR reads and lists one entry per CDR3 protein. The repertoire includes more than 450,000 distinct CDR3 sequences, about a fifth of them detected once, and roughly 0.81% sits in the top ten. Specimen: naive CD8+ T cells from blood, with Jurkat cell RNA spiked in. The subset here: FACS-sorted CD8+CD4-CCR7+CD45RA+ naive T cells. These receptors were obtained from a human donor in good health. Some libraries in this study had Jurkat cell RNA spiked in.

The table lists this clonotype with a few counts. The chain employs TRBV5-6 and TRBJ2-7; TRBD2 aligns across 7 bases. The CDR3 covers 14 residues. The trim removed 1 base at V and 4 bases at J, leaving 5 bases unmatched. Germline V CDR1 and CDR2: SGHDT, YYEEEE. CDR3 coding DNA: TGTGCCAGCAGCTTGTGGGGTAGCGGGTACGAGCAGTACTTC. Residues: CASSLWGSGYEQYF. Full variable domain (outside the CDR3, taken from reference TRBV5-6 and TRBJ2-7): DAGVTQSPTHLIKTRGQQVTLRCSPKSGHDTVSWYQQALGQGPQFIFQYYEEEERQRGNFPDRFSGHQFPNYSSELNVNALLLGDSALYLCASSLWGSGYEQYFGPGTRLTVT.

This clonotype was seen a handful of times. The CDR3 loop reads CASSLAVDYEQYF. The CDR3 DNA reads TGTGCCAGCAGTTTAGCTGTCGACTACGAGCAGTACTTC. The chain combines TRBV27 with TRBJ2-7; D gene unclear. V shed 2 bases and J shed 3 bases, with 8 bases lying between them. Germline CDR1 and CDR2: MNHEY and SMNVEV (reference sequence). The CDR3 is 13 amino acids.

At least ten counts were recorded for this clonotype. The chain employs TRBV4-3 and TRBJ2-6, with D uncertain. This CDR3 is built from 16 residues. Germline V CDR1 and CDR2: LGHNA, YSLEER. Trimming pared 3 bases from V and 6 bases from J, leaving 15 bases between. CDR3 sequence: CASSQQHSSVANVLTF. The CDR3 coding sequence is TGCGCCAGCAGCCAGCAGCATAGTAGTGTGGCCAACGTCCTGACTTTC.